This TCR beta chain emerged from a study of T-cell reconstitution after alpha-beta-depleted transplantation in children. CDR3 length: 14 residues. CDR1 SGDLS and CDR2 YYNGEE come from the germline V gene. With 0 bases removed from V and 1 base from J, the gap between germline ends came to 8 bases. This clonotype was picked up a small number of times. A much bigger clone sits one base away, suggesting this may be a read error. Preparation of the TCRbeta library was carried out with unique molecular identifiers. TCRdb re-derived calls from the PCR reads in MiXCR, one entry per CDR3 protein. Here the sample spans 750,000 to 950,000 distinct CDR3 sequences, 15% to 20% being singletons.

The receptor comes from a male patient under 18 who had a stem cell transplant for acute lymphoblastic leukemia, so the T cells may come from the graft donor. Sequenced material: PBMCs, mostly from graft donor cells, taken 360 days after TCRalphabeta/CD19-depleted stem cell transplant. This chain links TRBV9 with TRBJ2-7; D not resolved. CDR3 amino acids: CASSVAVGSYEQYF. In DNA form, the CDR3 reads TGTGCCAGCAGCGTAGCGGTAGGTTCCTACGAGCAGTACTTC.